This TCR beta chain emerged from a study of blood T cell repertoires in COVID-19. The method was immunoSEQ multiplex PCR; TCRdb's version includes in-frame clones alone and lacks a portion of them. The repertoire holds 32,000 or so clones, with approximately 86% as singletons. This CDR3 has 16 amino acids. Germline V lookup: CDR1 SGHRS, CDR2 YFSETQ. V shed 3 bases, J shed 8 bases, and the junction held 9 bases outside the gene matches. The source material was peripheral blood. The V and J genes are TRBV5-1 and TRBJ2-1, with 12 nucleotides matching TRBD2. This sequence was found in a man in his 70s with acute or convalescent COVID-19. The CDR3 region is CASSSLLAGGGDEQFF. For the CDR3, the DNA is TGCGCCAGCAGCTCGTTACTAGCGGGGGGTGGAGATGAGCAGTTCTTC.